This T cell receptor (beta chain) appears in the sequencing data of a study of blood T cell repertoires in COVID-19. With V trimmed by 0 bases and J by 4 bases, 4 bases remained unmatched. This CDR3 is 15 amino acids long. Germline assignment: CDR1 MRHNA and CDR2 SNTAGT. Profiled with immunoSEQ multiplex PCR; TCRdb holds only in-frame clones, not every one. Here the sample spans around 280,000 clones, 89% being singletons. The chain employs TRBV6-4 and TRBJ2-5; TRBD2 aligns across 8 bases. Sequences were obtained from PBMCs or T cells enriched from blood (not recorded which). The clonotype comes from a woman aged 40 to 55 who had recovered from COVID-19. CDR3 amino acids: CASSDSRGGRETQYF. In DNA, the CDR3 is TGTGCCAGCAGTGACTCCCGGGGGGGCCGAGAGACCCAGTACTTC.